What follows are 10 T cell receptor beta chains derived from one specimen sequenced in a study of T cells in Graves' hyperthyroidism and ophthalmopathy. Amplification yielded TCR beta CDR3 regions, with RNA transcripts as the source. A first-round RT-PCR of the TCR CDR3 used the HTBI primer set. MiXCR was run by TCRdb on the multiplex PCR reads, yielding one entry per CDR3 protein. The sample lists under 350,000 distinct CDR3 sequences; more than 10% were seen once. Sequenced: blood. The receptors here all came from a woman aged 30 to 39 with Graves' hyperthyroidism that later progressed to Graves' ophthalmopathy.

This clonotype was counted many times. This rearrangement joins TRBV28 to TRBJ2-7; D gene unclear. V lost 6 bases to trimming and J lost 2 bases, with 11 bases between them. Germline CDR1 and CDR2: MDHEN and SYDVKM. The length of the CDR3 is 13 residues. The CDR3 DNA reads TGTGCCAGCAGCACCGGGCTCACCTACGAGCAGTACTTC. This gives the protein CASSTGLTYEQYF.

This clonotype occurred a few times. The chain couples TRBV24-1 to TRBJ2-3; D might be TRBD1 (6 bases). Trimming shortened V by 3 bases and J by 3 bases, and 12 bases separated the two germline ends. This CDR3 comprises 15 residues. CDR1 and CDR2 (germline): KGHDR, SFDVKD. For the CDR3, the DNA is TGTGCCACCAGTGATACCAAGGGGACAACAGATACGCAGTATTTT. This sequence encodes CATSDTKGTTDTQYF.

This chain uses TRBV3-1 with TRBJ1-2, with a tentative D call TRBD1 (5 bases). In germline, CDR1 is LGHDT, CDR2 YNNKEL (reference sequence). CDR3 length equals 19 residues. The V and J ends lost 3 bases and 0 bases respectively, with 23 bases between them. Written as DNA, the CDR3 is TGTGCCAGCAGCCAGGCCGAATCGGGACCGCCCGAGTCTAACTATGGCTACACCTTC. Its translation: CASSQAESGPPESNYGYTF.

This clonotype was seen only a few times. The V and J genes are TRBV4-1 and TRBJ1-2; D is unresolved. In germline, CDR1 is MGHRA, CDR2 YSYEKL. Trimming took 0 bases from V and 5 from J, leaving 10 bases between them. This CDR3 region has 14 residues. CDR3 in DNA: TGCGCCAGCAGCCAAGATAGTCCCAAGTATGGCTACACCTTC. Residues: CASSQDSPKYGYTF.

This clonotype was recorded at least ten times. The chain combines TRBV13 with TRBJ1-6; D remains unclear. The CDR3 runs 16 residues. In germline, CDR1 is PRHDT, CDR2 FYEKMQ (reference sequence). Trimming took 5 bases from V and 0 from J, leaving 11 bases between them. The DNA of the CDR3 is TGTGCCAGCAGCACGGGTCGGAGCTCCTATAATTCACCCCTCCACTTT. Its protein is CASSTGRSSYNSPLHF.

At least ten counts were recorded for this clonotype. This chain uses TRBV7-3 with TRBJ2-7; D is possibly TRBD2 (6 bases). Germline assignment: CDR1 SGHTA and CDR2 FQGTGA. The CDR3 covers 14 residues. Trimming removed 2 bases at V and 0 bases at J, with 8 bases between. CDR3 in amino acids: CASSLAAGSYEQYF. The CDR3 DNA is TGTGCCAGCAGCTTAGCAGCGGGCTCCTACGAGCAGTACTTC.

The chain links TRBV30 to TRBJ1-2, with D uncertain. V was cut by 0 bases and J by 0 bases, with 5 bases left in between. The germline gives CDR1 GTSNPN, CDR2 SVGIG (reference sequence). The CDR3 is 13 amino acids. The CDR3 loop reads CAWSVEANYGYTF. CDR3 coding DNA: TGTGCCTGGAGTGTAGAAGCTAACTATGGCTACACCTTC. Based on the CDR3 plus reference TRBV30 and TRBJ1-2, the full variable domain is SQTIHQWPATLVQPVGSPLSLECTVEGTSNPNLYWYRQAAGRGLQLLFYSVGIGQISSEVPQNLSASRPQDRQFILSSKKLLLSDSGFYLCAWSVEANYGYTFGSGTRLTVV.

The gene calls are TRBV7-2 and TRBJ1-1, with a weak D call TRBD1 (5 bases). The CDR3 loop spans 16 amino acids. Deletions cut 1 base from V and 7 bases from J, with 19 bases between. CDR1 and CDR2 from the germline V gene are SGHTA and FQGNSA. The CDR3 nucleotides read TGTGCCAGCAGCTTAGATAGACCCACGGACACCCGTGAAGCTTTCTTT. It yields the protein CASSLDRPTDTREAFF.

The sample holds many counts of this clonotype. This chain joins TRBV27 and TRBJ2-7; 7 nucleotides match TRBD1. V trimming: 2 bases; J trimming: 5 bases; junction bases outside the gene matches: 9. CDR1 MNHEY and CDR2 SMNVEV come from the germline V gene (reference sequence). There are 15 residues in the CDR3. CDR3 amino acids: CASSLRQGSVHEQYF. CDR3 coding DNA: TGTGCCAGCAGTTTACGACAGGGAAGCGTCCACGAGCAGTACTTC.

This clonotype was recorded at least ten times. The rearrangement uses TRBV7-3 and TRBJ2-1, with 7 bases matching TRBD2. Germline-derived CDR1 and CDR2 are SGHTA and FQGTGA. V trimming: 5 bases; J trimming: 9 bases; junction bases outside the gene matches: 16. The CDR3 totals 16 residues. This chain's CDR3 is CASSPLAAGAIGEQFF. DNA of the CDR3: TGTGCCAGCAGCCCTCTAGCGGCGGGAGCGATCGGTGAGCAGTTCTTC.